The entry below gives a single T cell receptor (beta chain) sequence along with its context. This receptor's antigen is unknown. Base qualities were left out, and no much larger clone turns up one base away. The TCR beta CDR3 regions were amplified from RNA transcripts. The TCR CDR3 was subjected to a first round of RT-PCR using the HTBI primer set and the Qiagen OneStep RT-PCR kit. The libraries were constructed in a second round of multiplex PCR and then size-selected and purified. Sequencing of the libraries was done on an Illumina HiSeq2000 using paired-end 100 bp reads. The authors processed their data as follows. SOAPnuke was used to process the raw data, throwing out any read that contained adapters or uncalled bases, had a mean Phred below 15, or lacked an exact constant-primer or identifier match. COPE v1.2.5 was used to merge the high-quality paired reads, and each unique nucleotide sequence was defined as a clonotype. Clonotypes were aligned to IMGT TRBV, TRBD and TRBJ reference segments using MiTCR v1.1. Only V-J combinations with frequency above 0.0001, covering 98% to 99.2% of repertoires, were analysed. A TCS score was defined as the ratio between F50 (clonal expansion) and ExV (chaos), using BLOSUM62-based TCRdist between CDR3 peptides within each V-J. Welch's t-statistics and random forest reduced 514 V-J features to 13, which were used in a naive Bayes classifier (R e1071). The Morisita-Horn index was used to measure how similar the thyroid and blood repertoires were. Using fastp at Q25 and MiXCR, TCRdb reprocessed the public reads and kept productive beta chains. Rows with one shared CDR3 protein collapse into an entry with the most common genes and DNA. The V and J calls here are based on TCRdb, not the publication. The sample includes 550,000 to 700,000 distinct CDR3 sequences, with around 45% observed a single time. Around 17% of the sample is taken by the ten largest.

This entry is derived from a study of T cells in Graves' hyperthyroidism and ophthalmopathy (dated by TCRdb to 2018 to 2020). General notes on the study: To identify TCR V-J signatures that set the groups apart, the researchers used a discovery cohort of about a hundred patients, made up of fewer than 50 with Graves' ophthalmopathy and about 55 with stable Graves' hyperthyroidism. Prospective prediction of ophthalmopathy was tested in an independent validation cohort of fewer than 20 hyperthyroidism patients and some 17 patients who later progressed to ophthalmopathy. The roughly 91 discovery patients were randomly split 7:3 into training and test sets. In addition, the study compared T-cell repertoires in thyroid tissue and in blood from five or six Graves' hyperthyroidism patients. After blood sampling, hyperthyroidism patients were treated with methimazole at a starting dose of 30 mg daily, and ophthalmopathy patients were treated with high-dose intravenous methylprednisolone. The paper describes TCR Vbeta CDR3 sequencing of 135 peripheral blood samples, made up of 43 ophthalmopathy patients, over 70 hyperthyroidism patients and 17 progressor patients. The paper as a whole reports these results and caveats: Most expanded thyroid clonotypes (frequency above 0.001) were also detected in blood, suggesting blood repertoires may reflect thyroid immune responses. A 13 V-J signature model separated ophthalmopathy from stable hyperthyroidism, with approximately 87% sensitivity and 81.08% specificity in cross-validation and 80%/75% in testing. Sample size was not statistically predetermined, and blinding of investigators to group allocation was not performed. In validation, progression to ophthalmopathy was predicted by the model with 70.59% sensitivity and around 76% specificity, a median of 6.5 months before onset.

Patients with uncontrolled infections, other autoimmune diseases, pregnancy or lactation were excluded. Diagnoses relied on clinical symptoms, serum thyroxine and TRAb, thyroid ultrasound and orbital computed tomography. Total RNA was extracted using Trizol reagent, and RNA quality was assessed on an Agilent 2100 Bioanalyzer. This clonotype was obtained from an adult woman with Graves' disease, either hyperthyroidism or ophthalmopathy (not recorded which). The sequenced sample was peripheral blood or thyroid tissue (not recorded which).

The DNA reads as follows: TGCGCCAGCAGCTTGGGTACGGTCTCTGGGGCCAACGTCCTGACTTTC. It translates as CASSLGTVSGANVLTF. The chain is made from TRBV5-1 and TRBJ2-6, with the D gene uncertain. V loses 0 bases, J loses 0 bases, and the germline ends lie 7 bases apart. From the cysteine up to the phenylalanine, the CDR3 has a length of 16 residues. CDR3 DNA is the only sequence kept; it has 48 bases, read in frame from the first base. The CDR1 and CDR2 encoded by the germline V gene are SGHRS and YFSETQ. With all but the CDR3 taken from the reference TRBV5-1 and TRBJ2-6 genes, the full variable domain is: KAGVTQTPRYLIKTRGQQVTLSCSPISGHRSVSWYQQTPGQGLQFLFEYFSETQRNKGNFPGRFSGRQFSNSRSEMNVSTLELGDSALYLCASSLGTVSGANVLTFGAGSRLTVL.